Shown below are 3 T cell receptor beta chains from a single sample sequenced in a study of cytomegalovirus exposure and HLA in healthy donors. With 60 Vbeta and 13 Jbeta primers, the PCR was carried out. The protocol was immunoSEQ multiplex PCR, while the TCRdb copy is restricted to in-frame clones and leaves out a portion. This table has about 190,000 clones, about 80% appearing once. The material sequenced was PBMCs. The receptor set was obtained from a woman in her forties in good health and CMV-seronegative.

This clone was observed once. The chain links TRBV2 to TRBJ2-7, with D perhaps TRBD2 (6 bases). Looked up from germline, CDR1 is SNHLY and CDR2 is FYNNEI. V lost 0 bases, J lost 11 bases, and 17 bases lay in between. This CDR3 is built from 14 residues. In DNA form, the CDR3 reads TGTGCCAGCAGTGAAGCCCCACTAGCCCCCGTGGAGTACGTC. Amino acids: CASSEAPLAPVEYV.

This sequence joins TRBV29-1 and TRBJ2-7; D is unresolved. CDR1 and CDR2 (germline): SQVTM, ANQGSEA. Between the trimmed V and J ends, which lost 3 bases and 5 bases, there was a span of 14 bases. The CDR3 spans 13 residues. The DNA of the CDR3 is TGCAGCGTTGATGTTTCCGGGTCTAACGAGCAGTACGTC. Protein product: CSVDVSGSNEQYV.

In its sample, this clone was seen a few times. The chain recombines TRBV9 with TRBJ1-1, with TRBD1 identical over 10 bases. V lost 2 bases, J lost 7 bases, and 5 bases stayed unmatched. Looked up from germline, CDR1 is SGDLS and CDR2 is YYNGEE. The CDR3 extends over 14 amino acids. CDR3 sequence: CASSVSGQGDEAFF. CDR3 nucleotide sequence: TGTGCCAGCAGCGTCTCCGGACAGGGGGATGAAGCTTTCTTT.